This passage covers 12 T cell receptor beta chains from one sample sequenced in a study of blood T cell repertoires in COVID-19. Sequenced by immunoSEQ multiplex PCR; TCRdb stores in-frame clones only, minus some. Here the sample spans roughly 35,000 clones, 88% being singletons. The sample was peripheral blood. The receptors stem from a man between 60 and 75 years old with active COVID-19.

The chain couples TRBV18 to TRBJ1-2, with a tentative D call TRBD1 (6 bases). From germline, CDR1 is KGHSH and CDR2 LQKENI. The CDR3 runs to 14 residues. The V gene lost 3 bases and the J gene lost 6 bases, with 14 bases spanning the gap. CDR3 loop: CASSPSGTLNGYTF. The CDR3 nucleotides read TGTGCCAGCTCACCCTCGGGGACATTGAATGGCTACACCTTC.

V usage is TRBV5-6 and J usage is TRBJ2-3; the D gene is possibly TRBD1 (5 bases). CDR1 and CDR2 (germline): SGHDT, YYEEEE. V lost 4 bases and J 0 bases, leaving 15 bases between the germline ends. This CDR3 has 16 residues. The DNA for the CDR3 is TGTGCCAGCAGCACCTACAGGATGTCCAGCACAGATACGCAGTATTTT. Protein product: CASSTYRMSSTDTQYF.

This clone was observed once. V gene TRBV5-1 combines with J gene TRBJ2-3; D gene uncertain. Germline-derived CDR1 and CDR2 are SGHRS and YFSETQ. V was shortened by 3 bases and J by 5 bases, with 10 bases between the two germline ends. The CDR3 covers 13 residues. The CDR3 region has the DNA TGCGCCAGCAGCTCCGTCGCGGTAGATACGCAGTATTTT. Translation gives CASSSVAVDTQYF. Complete variable domain (other parts from reference TRBV5-1 and TRBJ2-3): KAGVTQTPRYLIKTRGQQVTLSCSPISGHRSVSWYQQTPGQGLQFLFEYFSETQRNKGNFPGRFSGRQFSNSRSEMNVSTLELGDSALYLCASSSVAVDTQYFGPGTRLTVL.

This chain links TRBV3-1 (or the pseudogene TRBV3-2) with TRBJ2-2; 7 positions agree with TRBD2. This CDR3 region has 15 residues. V gave up 4 bases and J gave up 6 bases; unmatched junction bases: 8. Germline assignment: CDR1 LGHDT and CDR2 YNNKEL (reference sequence). The CDR3 sequence is CASSRVAAGSGELFF. The CDR3 DNA sequence: TGTGCCAGCAGCCGGGTGGCAGCGGGGTCCGGGGAGCTGTTTTTT.

The V gene is TRBV29-1, the J gene TRBJ2-7; TRBD1 aligns across 8 bases. Germline V gene lookup returns CDR1 SQVTM and CDR2 ANQGSEA. J was trimmed by 2 bases and V by 6 bases; bases with no gene match: 6. The CDR3 runs 13 residues. CDR3 nucleotide sequence: TGCAGCGTGATGGACAGGGCGGCCTACGAGCAGTACTTC. Its protein is CSVMDRAAYEQYF.

The chain recombines TRBV12-3 or TRBV12-4 with TRBJ1-2; D gene unclear. The CDR3 is made up of 11 amino acids. V gave up 4 bases and J gave up 10 bases, with 10 bases separating them. CDR3 in DNA: TGTGCCAGCAGTTCCGACTCTGACTACACCTTC. Translating gives CASSSDSDYTF.

This clone is categorized as large. The V call is TRBV10-3, the J call TRBJ1-1; D gene unclear. The germline CDR1 and CDR2 sequences are ENHRY and SYGVKD. CDR3 length: 12 amino acids. V lost 4 bases to trimming and J lost 1 base, with 4 bases between them. The DNA of the CDR3 is TGTGCCATCAGTGTCGGGAACACTGAAGCTTTCTTT. Translated: CAISVGNTEAFF.

The V gene is TRBV28, the J gene TRBJ1-2; 11 bases are shared with TRBD1. The CDR3 extends over 17 amino acids. V lost 5 bases and J lost 2; bases outside the gene matches: 10. In germline, CDR1 is MDHEN, CDR2 SYDVKM. The CDR3 DNA sequence: TGTGCCAGCAGTCTTACCGGGACAGGGGGTGGAAACTATGGCTACACCTTC. It yields the protein CASSLTGTGGGNYGYTF.

The chain couples TRBV10-3 to TRBJ2-1; 7 positions agree with TRBD2. Germline CDR1 is ENHRY and CDR2 is SYGVKD. Losses at the gene ends were 3 bases for V and 6 bases for J; bases not matched to a gene: 11. This CDR3 comprises 16 residues. The CDR3 DNA reads TGTGCCATCAGTGAAGTAGCGGGTTCCACGGGCAATGAGCAGTTCTTC. It codes for CAISEVAGSTGNEQFF.

CDR3 loop: CASSLVASGSTDTQYF. Written as DNA, the CDR3 is TGTGCCAGCAGCTTAGTGGCTAGCGGGAGCACAGATACGCAGTATTTT. The V gene is TRBV7-9, the J gene TRBJ2-3, with TRBD2 matching 8 bases. There are 16 residues in the CDR3. Germline V gene sequence: CDR1 SEHNR, CDR2 FQNEAQ (reference sequence). J was trimmed by 0 bases and V by 1 base; bases with no gene match: 3.

This chain links TRBV11-3 with TRBJ2-7; D ambiguous. This CDR3 is 13 amino acids long. Per the germline V gene, CDR1 is SGHNT and CDR2 is YENEEA. V was clipped by 5 bases and J by 2 bases, with 10 bases between them. CDR3 nucleotides: TGTGCCAGCAGCCCCTCCGAGGCCTACGAGCAGTACTTC. Encoded protein: CASSPSEAYEQYF.

The chain recombines TRBV19 with TRBJ2-1, with TRBD2 matching over 9 bases. The CDR3 consists of 13 residues. J was trimmed by 6 bases and V by 7 bases; bases with no gene match: 4. Germline V gives CDR1 LNHDA, CDR2 SQIVND (reference sequence). This chain's CDR3 is CASKASGINEQFF. The CDR3 region has the DNA TGTGCCAGTAAGGCTAGCGGGATCAATGAGCAGTTCTTC.